This TCR beta chain originates from a study of cytomegalovirus exposure and HLA in healthy donors. Losses at the gene ends were 5 bases for V and 6 bases for J; bases not matched to a gene: 9. CDR3 length: 16 residues. Germline CDR1 reads SEHNR; CDR2 reads FQNEAQ (reference sequence). A multiplex PCR was run with 60 Vbeta primers and 13 Jbeta primers. Sequencing was performed with immunoSEQ multiplex PCR; in TCRdb, only in-frame clones are kept and a portion is missing. Reported are tens of thousands of clones; the ten largest clones contain approximately 4.2%. Sequencing input: PBMCs. V and J are TRBV7-9 and TRBJ2-1; 11 positions agree with TRBD2. The receptor was isolated from a man aged 18 to 30 in good health and CMV-seropositive. CDR3 in amino acids: CASSSSGRAVSNEQFF. The DNA for the CDR3 is TGTGCCAGCAGCAGTAGCGGGAGGGCCGTTAGCAATGAGCAGTTCTTC.